The present T cell receptor beta chain was sequenced within a study of T cell repertoires in cytomegalovirus infection. There are a few counts of this clonotype. The antigen remains unidentified. Using its own MiXCR run on the reads, TCRdb lists one record per CDR3 protein. Counted here are approximately 910,000 distinct CDR3 sequences, 30% to 40% occurring once; the ten biggest clones make up more than 12%. CDR3 length: 15 residues. Germline-derived CDR1 and CDR2 are MNHEY and SMNVEV (reference sequence). Losses at the gene ends were 6 bases for V and 2 bases for J; bases not matched to a gene: 5. The sample was cultured CD8+ T cells from PBMCs, taken from culture after CMV antigen stimulation. This sequence originates from a human donor in good health (CMV status not recorded). Some clones in this sample may be carry-over from other donors' samples. The chain is built from TRBV27 and TRBJ1-5; TRBD1 agrees at 9 bases. CDR3 bases: TGTGCCAGCAGGCTGACAGGGGGAGGCAATCAGCCCCAGCATTTT. Amino acid sequence: CASRLTGGGNQPQHF.